This TCR beta chain derives from a study of glioma-infiltrating T cells. The study, taken as a whole, reports: Gliomas, especially low-grade, showed above-expected tissue-blood divergence; non-neoplastic patients showed below. Very few CDR3 sequences were shared between tissue and blood.

Notes on this clonotype: What it binds is not known.

Using RNA template, CDR3s of TCR alpha and beta were amplified with iRepertoire arm-PCR. Each CDR3 protein gets one entry after TCRdb re-called the multiplex PCR reads with MiXCR. The sample has around 97,000 distinct CDR3 sequences; 29% are singletons. This CDR3 region has 13 residues. Trimming left V 4 bases short and J 8 bases short, with 14 bases between. CDR1 is MGHDK, CDR2 SYGVNS, per germline. The sequence derives from a human donor with low-grade glioma or glioblastoma, undergoing nonglioma brain surgery, or in good health (not recorded which). V gene TRBV25-1 combines with J gene TRBJ1-2; no clear D. Sequencing was done on a sample of glioma tissue, nonneoplastic brain tissue, or PBMCs (not recorded which). CDR3 nucleotide sequence: TGTGCCAGCAGTGGGTTACAGCAGGCGGGCTACACCTTC. It is translated as CASSGLQQAGYTF.